Below are 24 T cell receptor beta chains sequenced from a single sample in a study of graft-versus-host responses after intestinal transplantation. Which antigens these TCRs recognize remains unknown. Assay: immunoSEQ multiplex PCR; the TCRdb copy retains only in-frame clones and omits some. Of more than 95,000 clones in the sample, approximately 90% are singletons; the top ten hold roughly 0.17%. This specimen was unstimulated CD4+ T cells sorted from spleen or lymph node cells, taken before intestinal transplant. The receptor source for this set is a human donor who received an intestinal transplant.

This chain joins TRBV6-1 and TRBJ1-2; 7 nucleotides agree with TRBD1. The V segment lost 7 bases and the J segment 0 bases; nucleotides outside the gene matches: 8. This CDR3 spans 15 amino acids. Germline V gene lookup returns CDR1 MNHNS and CDR2 SASEGT. In DNA, the CDR3 is TGTGCCAGCACCGGGACAGTCCTTGCTAACTATGGCTACACCTTC. It translates to CASTGTVLANYGYTF.

This clone has a single count. J is TRBJ2-7 and V is TRBV6-5, with TRBD1 matching over 7 bases. Trimming took 10 bases from V and 2 from J; bases not matched to a gene: 8. Germline values: CDR1 MNHEY, CDR2 SVGAGI. The CDR3 covers 13 residues. The CDR3 nucleotides are TGTGCCACCTACCGGGACAGAGCCTACGAGCAGTACTTC. Amino acids: CATYRDRAYEQYF.

CDR3 in amino acids: CASSLRRGRNGYTF. Written as DNA, the CDR3 is TGTGCCAGCAGTTTACGCAGGGGGCGCAACGGCTACACCTTC. The chain is built from TRBV6-5 and TRBJ1-2; 8 bases fit TRBD1. The CDR3 sequence is 14 residues long. Germline V gives CDR1 MNHEY, CDR2 SVGAGI. V lost 4 bases and J lost 8; bases outside the gene matches: 9.

The genes are TRBV6-1 and TRBJ2-2; a possible D gene is TRBD2 (6 bases). This CDR3 contains 13 residues. V was clipped by 2 bases and J by 6 bases, with 7 bases between them. Germline V gene lookup returns CDR1 MNHNS and CDR2 SASEGT. The CDR3, as DNA: TGTGCCAGCAGTGAACGGAGGGCCGGGGAGCTGTTTTTT. Translating it yields CASSERRAGELFF.

The J gene is TRBJ2-5, the V gene TRBV7-2; D gene unclear. The CDR3 has 13 residues. Germline-derived CDR1 and CDR2 are SGHTA and FQGNSA. Between the trimmed V and J ends, which lost 3 bases and 2 bases, there was a span of 7 bases. CDR3 sequence reads: CASSFGLQETQYF. CDR3 DNA: TGTGCCAGCAGCTTTGGCTTACAAGAGACCCAGTACTTC.

The chain carries TRBV30 and TRBJ2-3; D possibly corresponds to TRBD2 (6 bases). The V end was cut by 4 bases, the J end by 2 bases, with 16 bases between. The CDR3 sequence is 15 residues long. The V gene's germline CDR1 is GTSNPN and CDR2 SVGIG (reference sequence). The CDR3 sequence: CAWTQRAHPTDTQYF. Here the CDR3 DNA reads TGTGCCTGGACCCAGCGGGCCCACCCCACAGATACGCAGTATTTT. The complete variable domain, with remaining parts taken from reference TRBV30 and TRBJ2-3, reads SQTIHQWPATLVQPVGSPLSLECTVEGTSNPNLYWYRQAAGRGLQLLFYSVGIGQISSEVPQNLSASRPQDRQFILSSKKLLLSDSGFYLCAWTQRAHPTDTQYFGPGTRLTVL.

The rearrangement joins TRBV19 to TRBJ2-1; 9 bases are shared with TRBD1. The CDR3 totals 15 residues. The germline V gene encodes CDR1 LNHDA and CDR2 SQIVND (reference sequence). The V segment lost 1 base and the J segment 6 bases; nucleotides outside the gene matches: 4. CDR3 nucleotide sequence: TGTGCCAGTAGTATAGCCTCGACAGGGGGCAATGAGCAGTTCTTC. As protein: CASSIASTGGNEQFF.

This clone was found a few times. V gene TRBV10-1 combines with J gene TRBJ2-7; D is possibly TRBD1 (5 bases). The V gene lost 3 bases and the J gene lost 4 bases, with 10 bases spanning the gap. This CDR3 is 13 amino acids long. Germline-derived CDR1 and CDR2 are WNHNN and SYGVQD (reference sequence). CDR3 region: CASSEGVLYEQYF. CDR3 DNA: TGCGCCAGCAGTGAAGGGGTACTGTACGAGCAGTACTTC.

J is TRBJ1-2 and V is TRBV7-9; D unclear. Between the trimmed V and J ends, which lost 2 bases and 1 base, there was a span of 14 bases. There are 16 residues in the CDR3. CDR1 is SEHNR, CDR2 FQNEAQ, per germline (reference sequence). CDR3: CASSLLSQDINYGYTF. The CDR3, as DNA: TGTGCCAGCAGCTTACTTAGTCAGGATATTAACTATGGCTACACCTTC.

The CDR3 sequence is CASSLLGPVPDTQYF. The DNA of the CDR3 is TGCGCCAGCAGCTTGTTGGGGCCAGTCCCAGATACGCAGTATTTT. The rearrangement links TRBV5-1 to TRBJ2-3; D is possibly TRBD1 (5 bases). Trimming took 1 base from V and 4 from J, leaving 13 bases between them. Germline CDR1 is SGHRS and CDR2 is YFSETQ. The CDR3 is made up of 15 amino acids.

This chain joins TRBV19 and TRBJ2-1, with 9 bases lining up with TRBD2. The germline CDR1 and CDR2 sequences are LNHDA and SQIVND (reference sequence). Trimming took 5 bases from V and 7 from J; bases not matched to a gene: 15. The CDR3 runs to 17 residues. The CDR3 loop reads CASSPGVAGVLGNEQFF. As DNA, the CDR3 is TGTGCCAGTAGTCCCGGGGTAGCGGGAGTATTAGGGAATGAGCAGTTCTTC. Looking up the rest from reference TRBV19 and TRBJ2-1 gives the full variable domain: DGGITQSPKYLFRKEGQNVTLSCEQNLNHDAMYWYRQDPGQGLRLIYYSQIVNDFQKGDIAEGYSVSREKKESFPLTVTSAQKNPTAFYLCASSPGVAGVLGNEQFFGPGTRLTVL.

V gene TRBV6-5 combines with J gene TRBJ2-5; 8 positions agree with TRBD2. This CDR3 spans 14 amino acids. The trim removed 5 bases at V and 4 bases at J, leaving 6 bases unmatched. CDR1 is MNHEY, CDR2 SVGAGI, per germline. CDR3 DNA: TGTGCCAGCAGTCTCGGACTAGCTCGAGAGACCCAGTACTTC. This encodes CASSLGLARETQYF.

The chain combines TRBV5-6 with TRBJ2-2, with D maybe TRBD2 (6 bases). V was clipped by 5 bases and J by 1 base, with 9 bases between them. CDR3 length equals 14 residues. Germline-derived CDR1 and CDR2 are SGHDT and YYEEEE. The CDR3 DNA follows: TGTGCCAGCAGGGGTAGCGGGAACACCGGGGAGCTGTTTTTT. Protein sequence: CASRGSGNTGELFF.

A note on this clone: This sample includes further DNA sequences coding for the same CDR3. This chain links TRBV6-1 with TRBJ1-5; 9 bases map to TRBD1. Germline V gene lookup returns CDR1 MNHNS and CDR2 SASEGT. Trimming cost V 3 bases and J 7 bases; bases outside gene matches: 10. This CDR3 comprises 16 residues. The CDR3, as DNA: TGTGCCAGCAGTGATATGGGACAGGGAATCGGCCAGCCCCAGCATTTT. It translates to CASSDMGQGIGQPQHF.

CDR3 DNA sequence: TGTGCCAGCAGTGGTCAGGACAGATACACCGGGGAGCTGTTTTTT. Translating gives CASSGQDRYTGELFF. The chain combines TRBV28 with TRBJ2-2, with D possibly TRBD1 on 6 matching bases. V lost 5 bases and J 3 bases, leaving 13 bases between the germline ends. Germline CDR1 and CDR2: MDHEN and SYDVKM. The CDR3 extends over 15 amino acids.

The chain employs TRBV15 and TRBJ1-6; 7 bases fit TRBD1. The CDR3 runs 16 residues. J gave up 6 bases and V 0 bases, and 5 bases lay outside the gene matches. The germline V gene encodes CDR1 LNHNV and CDR2 YYDKDF (reference sequence). The CDR3 protein is CATSRDQGDGNSPLHF. In DNA, the CDR3 is TGTGCCACCAGCAGAGATCAGGGGGATGGTAATTCACCCCTCCACTTT.

J is TRBJ2-7 and V is TRBV9, with 7 bases matching TRBD1. With V trimmed by 0 bases and J by 4 bases, 7 bases remained unmatched. The germline V gene encodes CDR1 SGDLS and CDR2 YYNGEE. This CDR3 is built from 15 residues. The CDR3 reads CASSVGGTALYEQYF. For the CDR3, the DNA is TGTGCCAGCAGCGTAGGTGGGACAGCGCTGTACGAGCAGTACTTC.

This clone showed up just a few times. This chain connects TRBV7-9 to TRBJ1-1, with 9 bases aligning to TRBD1. The ends lost 0 bases at V and 4 bases at J; junction bases unmatched: 3. The CDR3 covers 15 residues. Germline V lookup: CDR1 SEHNR, CDR2 FQNEAQ (reference sequence). This chain's CDR3 is CASSLAGDRATEAFF. CDR3 nucleotide sequence: TGTGCCAGCAGCTTAGCGGGGGACAGGGCCACTGAAGCTTTCTTT.

This rearrangement joins TRBV4-3 to TRBJ1-2, with 7 nucleotides matching TRBD1. The CDR3 covers 16 residues. The V gene end was trimmed by 4 bases and the J gene end by 3 bases; junction bases not matched to a gene: 11. CDR1 and CDR2 (germline): LGHNA, YSLEER. The CDR3 sequence is CASSRGTALKHYGYTF. CDR3 bases: TGCGCCAGCAGCCGTGGGACAGCCCTTAAGCACTATGGCTACACCTTC.

This clone was seen just once. The chain has TRBV5-6 and TRBJ2-5; possibly TRBD1 for D (6 bases). V was pared by 6 bases and J by 4 bases, with 10 bases between. The CDR3 contains 12 residues. The germline V gene has CDR1 SGHDT and CDR2 YYEEEE. Written as DNA, the CDR3 is TGTGCCAGCAAACAGGGAGCAGAGACCCAGTACTTC. It codes for CASKQGAETQYF. Variable domain in full (rest from reference TRBV5-6 and TRBJ2-5): DAGVTQSPTHLIKTRGQQVTLRCSPKSGHDTVSWYQQALGQGPQFIFQYYEEEERQRGNFPDRFSGHQFPNYSSELNVNALLLGDSALYLCASKQGAETQYFGPGTRLLVL.

V usage is TRBV10-3 and J usage is TRBJ1-4; TRBD1 might be the D (6 bases). V dropped 3 bases and J dropped 8 bases, with 10 bases sitting between them. The germline gives CDR1 ENHRY, CDR2 SYGVKD. This CDR3 spans 13 amino acids. The CDR3 sequence is CAISEQGGEKLFF. Here the CDR3 DNA reads TGTGCCATCAGTGAACAGGGAGGGGAAAAACTGTTTTTT.

The chain uses TRBV9 and TRBJ2-7; 9 positions match TRBD1. Trimming took 2 bases from V and 6 from J; bases not matched to a gene: 6. The CDR3 consists of 14 residues. Per germline, CDR1 SGDLS and CDR2 YYNGEE. DNA for the CDR3: TGTGCCAGCAGCGTGACAGGGGGGAAGAGCGAGCAGTACTTC. Protein sequence: CASSVTGGKSEQYF.

CDR3 coding DNA: TGTGCCAGCAGTGCCTTCCTGGGACTCCTGAACACTGAAGCTTTCTTT. Amino acid sequence: CASSAFLGLLNTEAFF. The chain is built from TRBV27 and TRBJ1-1; D is perhaps TRBD1 (5 bases). Germline CDR1 is MNHEY and CDR2 is SMNVEV (reference sequence). The CDR3 is 16 residues long. Trimming removed 5 bases at V and 0 bases at J, with 16 bases between.

The V and J genes are TRBV4-2 and TRBJ2-1, with 11 bases aligning to TRBD2. V was pared by 4 bases and J by 2 bases, with 7 bases of the junction left unmatched. There are 17 residues in the CDR3. Per the germline V gene, CDR1 is LGHNA and CDR2 is YNFKEQ. CDR3 sequence: CASSPRLAGNTYNEQFF. CDR3 DNA sequence: TGTGCCAGCAGCCCCCGACTAGCGGGGAACACCTACAATGAGCAGTTCTTC.